The sample holds a few counts of the clone carrying this TCR beta chain. Amplified TCR beta CDR3 regions derived from RNA transcripts. HTBI primers were used for first-round RT-PCR of the TCR CDR3. MiXCR, applied by TCRdb to the multiplex PCR reads, yields one record per CDR3 protein. The data show a few hundred thousand distinct CDR3 sequences, around 15% seen once. These data are taken from a study of T cells in Graves' hyperthyroidism and ophthalmopathy. Germline CDR1 and CDR2: ENHRY and SYGVKD. CDR3 length: 14 amino acids. Trimming took off 2 bases at V and 3 bases at J, with 7 bases between the two ends. Among the patients, aged 18 to 65, hyperthyroidism was newly diagnosed and had lasted under 2 months. Patients were excluded for uncontrolled infection, other autoimmune disease, pregnancy or lactation. Thyroid ultrasound, orbital computed tomography, clinical symptoms, and serum thyroxine and TRAb underpinned diagnoses. The authors obtained PBMCs from more than 9.5 ml of fresh peripheral blood.

The source is a woman aged 35 to 49 with Graves' hyperthyroidism. The rearrangement joins TRBV10-3 to TRBJ1-4, with D unclear. The source material was blood. CDR3 in amino acids: CAISEGGPNEKLFF. The CDR3 DNA reads TGTGCCATCAGTGAGGGCGGACCTAATGAAAAACTGTTTTTT.